Shown below are 2 T cell receptor beta chains from a single sample sequenced in a study of T cell responses to AZD1222 COVID-19 vaccine. Some clones are missing from TCRdb's copy, which holds only in-frame ones; the method was immunoSEQ multiplex PCR. The top ten clones hold less than 5% of a sample with about 100,000 clones, 93% of them seen once. This sample comprised peripheral blood, obtained on day 0 of AZD1222 vaccination. These receptor sequences come from an adult in good health.

This chain uses TRBV27 with TRBJ2-7; 12 nucleotides agree with TRBD2. This CDR3 is built from 14 residues. Germline CDR1 and CDR2: MNHEY and SMNVEV (reference sequence). Losses at the gene ends were 8 bases for V and 3 bases for J; bases not matched to a gene: 5. This CDR3 is CASGLAGGGYEQYF. The DNA for the CDR3 is TGTGCCAGCGGCCTAGCGGGAGGGGGCTACGAGCAGTACTTC.

The chain links TRBV28 to TRBJ2-7; no firm D call. CDR1 and CDR2 from the germline V gene are MDHEN and SYDVKM. There are 12 residues in the CDR3. V was shortened by 6 bases and J by 2 bases, with 8 bases between the two germline ends. DNA for the CDR3: TGTGCCAGCAGCAAACGGACCTACGAGCAGTACTTC. Translating it yields CASSKRTYEQYF.